This TCR beta chain was identified during a study of monozygotic twins with inflammatory bowel disease (dated by TCRdb to the late 2010s). General notes on the study: A total of around 30 monozygotic twin pairs were included in the full study, comprising nine German pairs (four IBD-concordant, five IBD-discordant) and 19 IBD-discordant Danish pairs. Within discordant pairs, disease-associated traits were sought mainly by comparing IBD patients with their genetically identical healthy co-twins. Each individual had, on average, about 151 000 unique TCRalpha sequences and 181 000 unique TCRbeta sequences available for analysis.

What the authors observed across the whole study: The analysis was unable to tell apart different T cell subtypes. No single strong signal or clonotype linked to IBD turned up in the results, so the idea that one exists was not supported. TCRbeta repertoire diversity, by inverse Simpson index, was decreased in IBD patients compared with their healthy co-twins. Repertoire similarity did not differ between concordant and discordant twins, which could be due to limited statistical power. Differing immunosuppressive treatments among patients may have added background noise and inter-individual variability to the repertoires. Fewer clonotypes were shared with other individuals by IBD patients than by healthy twins, most markedly in patients showing signs of disease activity.

An approximately 2.5 ml peripheral blood sample was drawn into PAXgene tubes per donor and stored at -80°C. Without any T cell sorting, total RNA was extracted from whole blood using the PAXgene blood miRNA kit on an automated QIAcube. Deep TCRalpha and TCRbeta repertoire profiling with unique molecular barcoding was performed on peripheral blood of monozygotic twin pairs concordant or discordant for inflammatory bowel disease. Smoking habits were recorded for all twin pairs, and individuals were classified as current, former or never smokers. Library method: 5' RACE. The input for every TCR library was around 3.5 ug of total RNA. cDNA was synthesized with SMARTScribe reverse transcriptase in eight separate reactions per sample. During cDNA synthesis, unique molecular identifiers containing a 6-nucleotide sample barcode were introduced by template switching. Amplification of TCRalpha and TCRbeta cDNA involved two nested PCRs of 16 and 9 cycles, and each PCR was followed by bead purification. Before amplification, cDNA was treated with uracil DNA-glycosylase and purified using the QIAquick PCR purification kit. The second PCR was the step at which Illumina TruSeq-compatible adapters and sample-specific barcodes were added. TapeStation and Qubit were used to check library quality and concentration, and 5 ng of each library was pooled. Pooled libraries were sequenced on an Illumina HiSeq2500 single-index Rapid Run with 2 x 100 bp reads and custom sequencing primers. Per the authors' processing: UMI-based consensus assembly with MiGEC version 1.2.6 was used to correct PCR and sequencing errors. MiXCR version 2.1.1 handled V(D)J alignment, clonotype assembly and CDR3 extraction. Normalisation of gene usage, clonotype sharing and MAIT/NKT TCR abundance was achieved by analysing the top 1000, 10 000 and 20 000 clonotypes per sample. After downsampling to 27 000 UMIs, diversity was calculated as the inverse Simpson index using the vegan R package. Statistical testing used paired Mann-Whitney U tests on the discordant twin pairs and applied Benjamini-Hochberg correction for multiple testing. TCRdb reprocessed the public reads and reports one entry per CDR3 protein sequence, without DNA. For this entry, the V and J calls and clone size follow TCRdb and not the study's own pipeline. This sample's clone table shows 440,000 or so distinct CDR3 sequences. Clones ranked in the top ten supply around 2.4% of the sample.

As regards this clonotype: The clone's antigen remains unknown.

Reading from cysteine to phenylalanine, the CDR3 counts 18 amino acids. The protein alone is recorded here. The germline V gene gives CDR1 as MDHEN and CDR2 as SYDVKM. Rearrangement joined TRBV28 to TRBJ2-6; the D call from TCRdb, TRBD1, cannot be confirmed without DNA. The sequencing sample was made of blood. The TCR comes from a human donor with ulcerative colitis or Crohn's disease, or a healthy co-twin of an affected twin (not recorded which). The CDR3 corresponds to CASSSPQGAYSGANVLTF. The CDR3, completed at both ends by the reference TRBV28 and TRBJ2-6 genes, gives the full variable domain DVKVTQSSRYLVKRTGEKVFLECVQDMDHENMFWYRQDPGLGLRLIYFSYDVKMKEKGDIPEGYSVSREKKERFSLILESASTNQTSMYLCASSSPQGAYSGANVLTFGAGSRLTVL.